This is a list of T cell receptor beta chains from one sample in a study of human T cells and chemical hapten exposure. TCRdb re-derived calls from the RACE reads in MiXCR, one entry per CDR3 protein. The sample includes 70,000 or so distinct CDR3 sequences, 8.5% to 14% of them seen just once. The specimen was whole blood, collected in connection with sensitization to the hapten diphenylcyclopropenone (DPC). Receptors were obtained from a woman between 45 and 60 years old with alopecia areata. Some clones in this sample may be carry-over from other donors' samples. Both conserved end residues are part of each CDR3. A D gene is named only where the DNA matches it firmly. Expanded clones get a size class; other rows say once, few or many, or leave the size out.

clone_size,v_call,cdr3_length,d_call,j_call,cdr3_aa,cdr3_nt
few,TRBV7-9,11,-,TRBJ2-1,CASSIWSEQFF,TGTGCCAGCAGCATCTGGAGCGAGCAGTTCTTC
-,TRBV28,13,-,TRBJ1-2,CASSLGSRDGYTF,TGTGCCAGCAGTTTGGGGTCGAGGGACGGCTACACCTTC
many,TRBV25-1,12,-,TRBJ2-1,CASSAKYNEQFF,TGTGCCAGCAGTGCTAAGTACAATGAGCAGTTCTTC
-,TRBV9,17,TRBD2,TRBJ2-1,CASSGAPGLAGYNEQFF,TGTGCCAGCAGCGGGGCCCCGGGACTAGCGGGCTACAATGAGCAGTTCTTC
-,TRBV12-3/TRBV12-4,16,-,TRBJ1-5,CASSLLGPGTGKPQHF,TGTGCCAGCAGCCTACTGGGGCCCGGTACAGGGAAGCCCCAGCATTTT
-,TRBV29-1,13,TRBD1,TRBJ2-1,CSVGDRGMNEQFF,TGCAGCGTCGGGGACAGGGGAATGAATGAGCAGTTCTTC
many,TRBV18,14,-,TRBJ1-6,CASSPPAASAPLHF,TGTGCCAGCTCACCACCCGCCGCGTCGGCACCCCTCCACTTT
few,TRBV19,15,-,TRBJ1-1,CASKEQFPQGTEAFF,TGTGCCAGTAAAGAGCAGTTTCCCCAGGGTACTGAAGCTTTCTTT
few,TRBV7-6,13,-,TRBJ2-3,CASSIGGTDTQYF,TGTGCCAGCAGCATTGGGGGCACAGATACGCAGTATTTT
many,TRBV11-1,14,-,TRBJ1-5,CASSLSTGNQPQHF,TGTGCCAGCAGCTTATCGACCGGCAATCAGCCCCAGCATTTT
-,TRBV4-2,16,-,TRBJ2-1,CASSQETGASYNEQFF,TGTGCCAGCAGCCAAGAAACGGGGGCCTCCTACAATGAGCAGTTCTTC
many,TRBV7-8,15,-,TRBJ1-6,CASSSQVLLNSPLHF,TGTGCCAGCAGCTCCCAGGTCTTACTTAATTCACCCCTCCACTTT
-,TRBV5-1,15,TRBD2,TRBJ2-1,CASSSGLAGVNEQFF,TGCGCCAGCAGCTCCGGACTAGCGGGAGTTAATGAGCAGTTCTTC
few,TRBV6-4,13,TRBD1,TRBJ2-1,CASSARGYGEQFF,TGTGCCAGCAGTGCCAGGGGGTACGGTGAGCAGTTCTTC
-,TRBV19,15,TRBD1,TRBJ2-7,CASRELGTGADAQYF,TGTGCCAGTAGGGAACTCGGGACAGGGGCCGACGCGCAGTACTTC